What follows are 27 T cell receptor beta chains derived from one specimen sequenced in a study of shared clonotypes between healthy human individuals. Only in-frame clones appear in the TCRdb table, and some are missing; sequencing was by immunoSEQ multiplex PCR. The table shows fewer than 700,000 clones, with roughly 79% occurring only once. Sequencing was carried out using PBMCs. The receptors were gathered from a woman aged 40 to 50 in good health. Some clones in this sample may be carry-over from other donors' samples.

CDR3 residues: CASSRQWNEQYF. In nucleotides, the CDR3 is TGCGCCAGCAGCCGTCAGTGGAACGAGCAGTACTTC. This chain links TRBV5-1 with TRBJ2-7; no definite D call. This CDR3 region has 12 residues. Germline V gene sequence: CDR1 SGHRS, CDR2 YFSETQ. V shed 4 bases and J shed 5 bases, with 10 bases lying between them.

The chain has TRBV5-8 and TRBJ1-1, with a tentative D call TRBD1 (5 bases). The germline gives CDR1 SGHTS, CDR2 YDEGEE. Trimming removed 0 bases from V and 11 bases from J, with 17 bases in between. This CDR3 is 14 amino acids long. The CDR3 sequence is CASSLARDGGSAFF. The CDR3 bases are TGTGCCAGCAGCTTGGCCCGGGACGGAGGATCCGCTTTCTTT. The full variable domain, rest sourced from reference TRBV5-8 and TRBJ1-1, is EAGVTQSPTHLIKTRGQQATLRCSPISGHTSVYWYQQALGLGLQFLLWYDEGEERNRGNFPPRFSGRQFPNYSSELNVNALELEDSALYLCASSLARDGGSAFFGQGTRLTVV.

The V gene is TRBV19, the J gene TRBJ2-3; 8 nucleotides match TRBD2. V trimming: 2 bases; J trimming: 3 bases; junction bases outside the gene matches: 10. CDR1 and CDR2 from the germline V gene are LNHDA and SQIVND (reference sequence). The CDR3 spans 17 residues. The DNA of the CDR3 is TGTGCCAGTAGTATACGAAGGACGGCGGGGGGAACAGATACGCAGTATTTT. It translates to CASSIRRTAGGTDTQYF.

The rearrangement uses TRBV5-8 and TRBJ2-5; D gene unclear. The CDR3 covers 14 residues. Germline CDR1 reads SGHTS; CDR2 reads YDEGEE. The ends were cut back, 3 bases at V and 5 bases at J, with 14 bases in the middle. The CDR3, as DNA: TGTGCCAGCAGCTACCGACCGAATTGGGAGACCCAGTACTTC. It translates to CASSYRPNWETQYF.

The chain links TRBV5-4 to TRBJ2-7, with 7 bases lining up with TRBD1. The CDR3 contains 14 residues. Germline V gene sequence: CDR1 SGHNT, CDR2 YYREEE (reference sequence). The V segment lost 4 bases and the J segment 2 bases; nucleotides outside the gene matches: 6. The CDR3 here is CASSRGQQTYEQYF. The CDR3, as DNA: TGTGCCAGCAGCAGGGGACAGCAAACCTACGAGCAGTACTTC.

The CDR3 reads CASSRRAGGPRYQETQYF. The CDR3 DNA is TGCGCCAGCAGCCGGCGAGCGGGAGGGCCACGCTACCAAGAGACCCAGTACTTC. J is TRBJ2-5 and V is TRBV4-1; 10 bases align to TRBD2. V lost 4 bases to trimming and J lost 0 bases; unmatched junction nucleotides: 11. The V gene's germline CDR1 is MGHRA and CDR2 YSYEKL. The CDR3 spans 18 residues.

V is TRBV7-8 and J is TRBJ2-1; 13 nucleotides line up with TRBD2. The CDR3 is made up of 18 amino acids. Per germline, CDR1 SGHVS and CDR2 FQNEAQ. V shed 5 bases and J 7 bases; nucleotides not matched to a gene: 14. The chain's CDR3 is CASSRRTSGSLLGNEQFF. For the CDR3, the DNA is TGTGCCAGCAGCCGACGGACTAGCGGGAGTTTATTAGGGAATGAGCAGTTCTTC. Looking up the rest from reference TRBV7-8 and TRBJ2-1 gives the full variable domain: GAGVSQSPRYKVAKRGQDVALRCDPISGHVSLFWYQQALGQGPEFLTYFQNEAQLDKSGLPSDRFFAERPEGSVSTLKIQRTQQEDSAVYLCASSRRTSGSLLGNEQFFGPGTRLTVL.

This clone was observed at least ten times. The CDR3 loop reads CASSRLGDTEAFF. The DNA of the CDR3 is TGTGCCTCGTCTCGCCTGGGGGACACTGAAGCTTTCTTT. The rearrangement joins TRBV30 to TRBJ1-1, with D possibly matching TRBD1 (5 bases). V was shortened by 7 bases and J by 3 bases, with 15 bases between the two germline ends. Per germline, CDR1 GTSNPN and CDR2 SVGIG (reference sequence). CDR3 length equals 13 residues.

The chain carries TRBV5-6 and TRBJ2-5, with TRBD1 matching 7 bases. CDR1 is SGHDT and CDR2 is YYEEEE in the germline V gene. The CDR3 has 15 residues. J was trimmed by 1 base and V by 5 bases; bases with no gene match: 8. CDR3 sequence reads: CASSSTHRGQETQYF. The CDR3 DNA is TGTGCCAGCAGTAGCACGCACAGGGGCCAAGAGACCCAGTACTTC.

V and J are TRBV29-1 and TRBJ2-3, with D perhaps TRBD1 or TRBD2 (5 bases each). The V end lost 7 bases, the J end lost 0 bases, and 14 bases lay between the germline ends. Per the germline V gene, CDR1 is SQVTM and CDR2 is ANQGSEA. CDR3 length: 14 residues. Here the CDR3 reads CSARGALSTDTQYF. CDR3 in DNA: TGCAGCGCCCGAGGGGCGCTGAGCACAGATACGCAGTATTTT.

The chain combines TRBV19 with TRBJ2-5, with TRBD2 as a possible D gene (6 bases). V was pared by 1 base and J by 5 bases, with 8 bases between. Germline CDR1 is LNHDA and CDR2 is SQIVND (reference sequence). This CDR3 region has 13 residues. The CDR3 reads CASSIVADETQYF. The CDR3 coding sequence is TGTGCCAGTAGTATAGTAGCGGATGAGACCCAGTACTTC.

The chain joins TRBV4-1 to TRBJ1-1; D perhaps matches TRBD1 (6 bases). The germline V gene encodes CDR1 MGHRA and CDR2 YSYEKL. Trimming removed 1 base from V and 5 bases from J, with 14 bases in between. The CDR3 length is 15 residues. The CDR3 bases are TGCGCCAGCAGCCAAGTCGGCCGGGGGCGGACTGAAGCTTTCTTT. It translates to CASSQVGRGRTEAFF.

This clone has more than one count but fewer than ten. The chain couples TRBV30 to TRBJ2-5; 9 nucleotides align to TRBD2. Matching the DNA end better, TRBJ2-7 makes the J call doubtful. The CDR3 length is 16 residues. Germline V lookup: CDR1 GTSNPN, CDR2 SVGIG (reference sequence). For the CDR3, the DNA is TGTGCCTGGAGTCTATATGTGACTAGCGGTTCCTACGAGCAGTACTTC. The encoded protein is CAWSLYVTSGSYEQYF.

CDR3 nucleotides: TGTGCCAGCAGACAACAGGGAGGAGCTTTCTTT. Residues: CASRQQGGAFF. The chain uses TRBV6-5 and TRBJ1-1, with D perhaps TRBD1 (6 bases). Trimming left V 6 bases short and J 10 bases short, with 12 bases between. This CDR3 is built from 11 residues. CDR1 is MNHEY, CDR2 SVGAGI, per germline.

The count of this clone is one. The CDR3 sequence: CASSSWTANYGYTF. The CDR3 DNA reads TGTGCCAGCAGCTCCTGGACGGCTAACTATGGCTACACCTTC. The V gene is TRBV5-4, the J gene TRBJ1-2; D is unresolved. The CDR3 consists of 14 residues. V dropped 3 bases and J dropped 0 bases, with 9 bases sitting between them. Germline V gene sequence: CDR1 SGHNT, CDR2 YYREEE (reference sequence).

The gene calls are TRBV11-2 and TRBJ2-7; a weak D match, TRBD1 (5 bases). CDR3 length equals 13 residues. Looked up from germline, CDR1 is SGHAT and CDR2 is FQNNGV. Trimming stripped 3 bases from V and 3 bases from J, with 9 bases between. The CDR3 nucleotides read TGTGCCAGCAGCTTTGACAGAGGCTACGAGCAGTACTTC. Its translation: CASSFDRGYEQYF.

The J gene is TRBJ1-5, the V gene TRBV2, with 11 bases matching TRBD1. The CDR3 loop spans 18 amino acids. V lost 2 bases and J lost 0; bases outside the gene matches: 6. Germline V gene lookup returns CDR1 SNHLY and CDR2 FYNNEI. This CDR3 is CASSESRTGGLSNQPQHF. CDR3 nucleotides: TGTGCCAGCAGTGAAAGTAGGACAGGGGGCCTTAGCAATCAGCCCCAGCATTTT. Full variable domain (outside the CDR3, taken from reference TRBV2 and TRBJ1-5): EPEVTQTPSHQVTQMGQEVILRCVPISNHLYFYWYRQILGQKVEFLVSFYNNEISEKSEIFDDQFSVERPDGSNFTLKIRSTKLEDSAMYFCASSESRTGGLSNQPQHFGDGTRLSIL.

The genes are TRBV7-2 and TRBJ1-5; D unresolved. CDR3 size: 16 residues. V dropped 3 bases and J dropped 0 bases, with 12 bases sitting between them. Germline assignment: CDR1 SGHTA and CDR2 FQGNSA. This CDR3 is CASSFYGTNSNQPQHF. CDR3 nucleotide sequence: TGTGCCAGCAGCTTCTACGGCACAAATAGCAATCAGCCCCAGCATTTT.

The J gene is TRBJ2-7, the V gene TRBV11-1; the D gene could be TRBD1 or TRBD2 (5 bases each). The CDR3 sequence is 14 residues long. CDR1 and CDR2 (germline): SGHAT, FQDESV (reference sequence). V was cut by 8 bases and J by 0 bases, with 14 bases left in between. The CDR3 is CASGTGTRSYEQYF. CDR3 bases: TGTGCCAGCGGAACCGGGACCCGCTCCTACGAGCAGTACTTC. The full variable domain, in which reference TRBV11-1 and TRBJ2-7 provide the parts outside the CDR3, is EAEVAQSPRYKITEKSQAVAFWCDPISGHATLYWYRQILGQGPELLVQFQDESVVDDSQLPKDRFSAERLKGVDSTLKIQPAELGDSAMYLCASGTGTRSYEQYFGPGTRLTVT.

J is TRBJ1-1 and V is TRBV15; weak D call: TRBD1 (6 bases). Germline V lookup: CDR1 LNHNV, CDR2 YYDKDF (reference sequence). The CDR3 runs to 17 residues. V was pared by 1 base and J by 11 bases, with 26 bases between. The CDR3 coding sequence is TGTGCCACCAGCAGAGCCGGGACAAGAAGCCCTCTAAGTGAGGCTTTCTTT. Translated: CATSRAGTRSPLSEAFF.

The chain employs TRBV9 and TRBJ1-3, with D hard to call. Per germline, CDR1 SGDLS and CDR2 YYNGEE. V dropped 0 bases and J dropped 0 bases, with 4 bases sitting between them. CDR3 length: 14 residues. CDR3 nucleotide sequence: TGTGCCAGCAGCGTAGCGGGCTCTGGAAACACCATATATTTT. As protein: CASSVAGSGNTIYF. Together with reference TRBV9 and TRBJ1-3, the CDR3 gives the full variable domain: DSGVTQTPKHLITATGQRVTLRCSPRSGDLSVYWYQQSLDQGLQFLIQYYNGEERAKGNILERFSAQQFPDLHSELNLSSLELGDSALYFCASSVAGSGNTIYFGEGSWLTVV.

V is TRBV5-5 and J is TRBJ1-1; D is possibly TRBD1 (5 bases). CDR1 is SGHKS, CDR2 YYEKEE, per germline (reference sequence). This CDR3 is built from 16 residues. V lost 0 bases, J lost 4 bases, and 16 bases lay in between. CDR3 in DNA: TGTGCCAGCAGCTTGGTGTCTGTCGGGGGTGGCACTGAAGCTTTCTTT. This gives the protein CASSLVSVGGGTEAFF.

Written as DNA, the CDR3 is TGTGCCAGCAGTTTATCGGCGGGAGGTCGGCAGACCCAGTACTTC. Translation: CASSLSAGGRQTQYF. The chain has TRBV27 and TRBJ2-5; 8 bases map to TRBD2. The CDR3 sequence is 15 residues long. V gave up 0 bases and J gave up 6 bases; unmatched junction bases: 6. Looked up from germline, CDR1 is MNHEY and CDR2 is SMNVEV (reference sequence).

The chain carries TRBV11-2 and TRBJ1-2, with 7 nucleotides matching TRBD1. Per the germline V gene, CDR1 is SGHAT and CDR2 is FQNNGV. The ends lost 2 bases at V and 4 bases at J; junction bases unmatched: 10. The CDR3 is 16 amino acids. The CDR3 here is CASSLTPDRRAYGYTF. The CDR3 DNA reads TGTGCCAGCAGCTTAACCCCGGACAGGAGGGCCTATGGCTACACCTTC.

This clone showed up just a few times. The gene calls are TRBV7-9 and TRBJ1-1; no definite D call. The CDR3 spans 13 residues. Trimming stripped 1 base from V and 5 bases from J, with 8 bases between. The germline V gene encodes CDR1 SEHNR and CDR2 FQNEAQ (reference sequence). In DNA form, the CDR3 reads TGTGCCAGCAGCTTAGTCGGTGAGACTGAAGCTTTCTTT. This encodes CASSLVGETEAFF.

This rearrangement joins TRBV7-7 to TRBJ2-2; D not resolved. The CDR3 is 15 residues long. Trimming left V 4 bases short and J 1 base short, with 10 bases between. The germline V gene encodes CDR1 SSHAT and CDR2 FNYEAQ (reference sequence). The CDR3 coding sequence is TGTGCCAGCAGCTCCGACCCGATGAACACCGGGGAGCTGTTTTTT. This gives the protein CASSSDPMNTGELFF.

This clone was counted many times. The chain has TRBV18 and TRBJ1-2, with D hard to call. CDR1 is KGHSH and CDR2 is LQKENI in the germline V gene. Trimming shortened V by 0 bases and J by 0 bases, and 14 bases separated the two germline ends. CDR3 size: 17 residues. The CDR3 DNA reads TGTGCCAGCTCACCACCGATGGCGGCGGCCTCTAACTATGGCTACACCTTC. This sequence encodes CASSPPMAAASNYGYTF.